This T cell receptor (beta chain) was documented in a study of PD-1 blockade in classical Hodgkin lymphoma. Data came from immunoSEQ multiplex PCR; TCRdb stores just in-frame clones and leaves some out. The sample consists of fewer than 70,000 clones, around 89% of them appearing once. Each of the patients experienced relapse following autologous stem cell transplantation, and their brentuximab vedotin exposure differed. J lost 7 bases, V lost 4 bases, and 4 bases had no gene match. Germline CDR1 reads SGHRS; CDR2 reads YFSETQ. The CDR3 runs 12 residues. This clonotype was obtained from a human donor with classical Hodgkin lymphoma. The specimen comprised peripheral blood mononuclear cells (PBMCs), sampled before the second cycle of nivolumab. This chain joins TRBV5-1 and TRBJ2-7; 8 bases are a match to TRBD1. The CDR3 region is CASSPGQVEQYF. The DNA of the CDR3 is TGCGCCAGCAGCCCGGGACAGGTAGAGCAGTACTTC. The full variable domain, completed using reference TRBV5-1 and TRBJ2-7, is KAGVTQTPRYLIKTRGQQVTLSCSPISGHRSVSWYQQTPGQGLQFLFEYFSETQRNKGNFPGRFSGRQFSNSRSEMNVSTLELGDSALYLCASSPGQVEQYFGPGTRLTVT.